These 30 T cell receptor beta chains were all obtained from the same sample, sequenced in a study of monozygotic twins with inflammatory bowel disease. Reprocessing the 5' RACE reads, TCRdb reports a single entry for every CDR3 protein and omits DNA. The sample table includes roughly 320,000 distinct CDR3 sequences. The sample comprised blood. The receptors derive from a human donor with ulcerative colitis or Crohn's disease, or a healthy co-twin of an affected twin (not recorded which).

This chain joins TRBV5-5 and TRBJ2-5; TCRdb's assignment of TRBD1 cannot be checked, as there is no DNA. The CDR3 runs 14 residues. From germline, CDR1 is SGHKS and CDR2 YYEKEE (reference sequence). The CDR3: CASTQIGGPKTQYF.

The rearrangement uses TRBV7-2 and TRBJ2-3. Per germline, CDR1 SGHTA and CDR2 FQGNSA. The CDR3 length is 13 residues. CDR3 region: CASTRHSTDTQYF.

The chain employs TRBV28 and TRBJ2-7. Germline V gene lookup returns CDR1 MDHEN and CDR2 SYDVKM. This CDR3 is 11 amino acids long. The CDR3 sequence is CASSQTYEQYF.

The chain joins TRBV28 to TRBJ1-1; the TCRdb D gene call, TRBD1, has no DNA to confirm it. The germline V gene has CDR1 MDHEN and CDR2 SYDVKM. The CDR3 totals 14 residues. The CDR3 is CASSQTGEITEAFF.

The J gene is TRBJ2-2, the V gene TRBV11-2; TCRdb names TRBD1, which stays unverified in the absence of DNA. Germline V CDR1 and CDR2: SGHAT, FQNNGV. This CDR3 region has 19 residues. The CDR3 here is CASSLLVHSGTGSAGELFF.

The chain links TRBV12-3 or TRBV12-4 to TRBJ2-7; TCRdb lists TRBD1, though no DNA is available to test this call. The CDR3 covers 15 residues. This chain's CDR3 is CASSLAGGHSVGQYF.

The CDR3 sequence is CASRQTLRHNEQFF. The rearrangement links TRBV12-3 or TRBV12-4 to TRBJ2-1. The CDR3 has 14 amino acids.

This CDR3 reads CASSYSGYNQPQHF. The J gene is TRBJ1-5, the V gene TRBV27. Germline V gene lookup returns CDR1 MNHEY and CDR2 SMNVEV (reference sequence). The length of the CDR3 is 14 residues.

The CDR3 protein is CASSRAGSEQYF. The J gene is TRBJ2-7, the V gene TRBV12-3 or TRBV12-4; TCRdb designates TRBD1, a call that cannot be tested without DNA. The CDR3 consists of 12 residues.

The V gene is TRBV4-3, the J gene TRBJ1-1; TCRdb indicates TRBD1, and absent DNA this call remains unverified. Germline assignment: CDR1 LGHNA and CDR2 YSLEER. The CDR3 contains 15 residues. This CDR3 reads CASSRSTQGVAEAFF.

V is TRBV27 and J is TRBJ2-7; TCRdb designates TRBD1, a call that cannot be tested without DNA. The CDR3 length is 15 residues. CDR1 and CDR2 from the germline V gene are MNHEY and SMNVEV (reference sequence). Here the CDR3 reads CASSLTATISYEQYF.

V gene TRBV18 combines with J gene TRBJ1-3. Germline loops: CDR1 KGHSH, CDR2 LQKENI. The CDR3 spans 16 residues. CDR3 sequence reads: CASSPLHADSGNTIYF.

The chain employs TRBV12-3 or TRBV12-4 and TRBJ1-4; absent DNA, TCRdb's TRBD1 call cannot be checked. The CDR3 is 14 residues long. The CDR3 sequence is CASSFFRTAEKLFF.

The rearrangement joins TRBV2 to TRBJ1-5; TCRdb outputs TRBD1, but without DNA this stays unchecked. The CDR3 has 12 residues. Per germline, CDR1 SNHLY and CDR2 FYNNEI. Here the CDR3 reads CASTQDDQPQHF.

The CDR3 loop is CASSFTGTPGELFF. The chain combines TRBV5-1 with TRBJ2-2; the TCRdb call, TRBD1, lacks DNA for checking. This CDR3 region has 14 residues. In germline, CDR1 is SGHRS, CDR2 YFSETQ.

This chain links TRBV7-2 with TRBJ2-1; TCRdb gives TRBD2 as the D gene, but with no DNA this cannot be confirmed. The CDR3 runs 15 residues. CDR1 is SGHTA and CDR2 is FQGNSA in the germline V gene. CDR3 residues: CASSPTRRAYNEQFF.

The chain is built from TRBV20-1 and TRBJ1-4. In germline, CDR1 is DFQATT, CDR2 SNEGSKA (reference sequence). This CDR3 is 13 amino acids long. This chain's CDR3 is CSALLMEGEKLFF.

This chain links TRBV19 with TRBJ1-1; TCRdb outputs TRBD1, but without DNA this stays unchecked. CDR3 length: 12 residues. Germline V CDR1 and CDR2: LNHDA, SQIVND (reference sequence). CDR3 region: CASSMGGTEAFF.

The J gene is TRBJ1-4, the V gene TRBV27; absent DNA, TCRdb's TRBD1 call cannot be checked. The germline gives CDR1 MNHEY, CDR2 SMNVEV (reference sequence). This CDR3 contains 16 residues. CDR3 region: CASKQGYLLTNEKLFF.

The rearrangement uses TRBV28 and TRBJ2-4; without DNA, the TCRdb call of TRBD2 cannot be checked. The CDR3 runs to 16 residues. CDR1 and CDR2 from the germline V gene are MDHEN and SYDVKM. CDR3 region: CASNSAGALNKNIQYF.

The rearrangement uses TRBV7-2 and TRBJ2-1. This CDR3 has 15 amino acids. The germline V gene has CDR1 SGHTA and CDR2 FQGNSA. The CDR3: CASSLEGVAYNEQFF.

V is TRBV20-1 and J is TRBJ2-3. The germline CDR1 and CDR2 sequences are DFQATT and SNEGSKA (reference sequence). This CDR3 is built from 12 residues. CDR3 protein: CSARLAPDTQYF.

The chain employs TRBV27 and TRBJ2-7; the TCRdb call, TRBD2, lacks DNA for checking. The CDR3 runs 15 residues. Germline loops: CDR1 MNHEY, CDR2 SMNVEV (reference sequence). This chain's CDR3 is CASSDHLAGDYEQYF.

The chain joins TRBV18 to TRBJ2-2; TCRdb proposes TRBD1, but this gene call is untestable without DNA. CDR1 is KGHSH, CDR2 LQKENI, per germline. The CDR3 covers 14 residues. This CDR3 reads CASSQGQHTGELFF. Looking up the rest from reference TRBV18 and TRBJ2-2 gives the full variable domain: NAGVMQNPRHLVRRRGQEARLRCSPMKGHSHVYWYRQLPEEGLKFMVYLQKENIIDESGMPKERFSAEFPKEGPSILRIQQVVRGDSAAYFCASSQGQHTGELFFGEGSRLTVL.

V usage is TRBV12-3 or TRBV12-4 and J usage is TRBJ2-3. The CDR3 is 13 residues long. This chain's CDR3 is CASSLGGKDTQYF.

The rearrangement uses TRBV27 and TRBJ1-5; TCRdb's assignment of TRBD1 cannot be checked, as there is no DNA. Germline V gene lookup returns CDR1 MNHEY and CDR2 SMNVEV (reference sequence). There are 14 residues in the CDR3. CDR3 sequence: CASSFGTAGQPQHF.

This chain uses TRBV7-9 with TRBJ1-4; absent DNA, TCRdb's TRBD1 call cannot be checked. Germline V gene lookup returns CDR1 SEHNR and CDR2 FQNEAQ (reference sequence). The CDR3 sequence is 15 residues long. This CDR3 reads CASSSTGFAGEKLFF.

This chain uses TRBV7-9 with TRBJ1-5; there is no DNA to check the TCRdb D call of TRBD1. Germline values: CDR1 SEHNR, CDR2 FQNEAQ (reference sequence). The CDR3 is 13 residues long. The CDR3 region is CASSLIQGQPQHF.

V usage is TRBV3-1 and J usage is TRBJ1-2. Germline V lookup: CDR1 LGHDT, CDR2 YNNKEL (reference sequence). CDR3 length: 12 amino acids. The chain's CDR3 is CASSRDRRGYTF.

The J gene is TRBJ2-7, the V gene TRBV27; TCRdb gives TRBD2 as the D gene, but with no DNA this cannot be confirmed. CDR3 length: 15 amino acids. Germline lookup yields CDR1 MNHEY and CDR2 SMNVEV (reference sequence). Here the CDR3 reads CASSSSLVGSYEQYF.